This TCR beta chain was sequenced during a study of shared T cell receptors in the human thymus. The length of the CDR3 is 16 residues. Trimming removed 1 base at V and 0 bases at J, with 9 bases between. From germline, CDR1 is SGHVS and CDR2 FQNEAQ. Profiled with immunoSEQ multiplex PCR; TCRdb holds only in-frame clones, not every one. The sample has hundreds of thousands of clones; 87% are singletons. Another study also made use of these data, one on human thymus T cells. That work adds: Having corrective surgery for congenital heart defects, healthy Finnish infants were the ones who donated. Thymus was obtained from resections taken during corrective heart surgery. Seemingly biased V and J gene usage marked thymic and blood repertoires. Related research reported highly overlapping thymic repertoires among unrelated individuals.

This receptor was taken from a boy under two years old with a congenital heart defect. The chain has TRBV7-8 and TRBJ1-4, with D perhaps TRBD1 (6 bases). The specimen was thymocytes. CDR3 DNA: TGTGCCAGCAGCTTAGGACAGGCAGCAACTAATGAAAAACTGTTTTTT. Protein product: CASSLGQAATNEKLFF.